This is a list of T cell receptor beta chains from one sample in a study of identifying expanded T cells in peripheral blood. Profiling relied on immunoSEQ multiplex PCR, and the TCRdb table lists in-frame clones only, not all of them. The sample carries around 100,000 clones, 88% recorded once. The sequencing sample was made of blood. Every receptor here comes from a person aged 18-69 years in good health. Each CDR3 is given with its conserved first and last residue. Fields, in order: D gene, clone size, V gene, J gene, CDR3 DNA, CDR3 protein. The D gene is left open where the match is weak. Size values are once, few and many counts, or a class for expanded clones, and some rows have none.

d_call: .
clone_size: .
v_call: TRBV7-2
j_call: TRBJ2-7
cdr3_nt: TGTGCCAGCAGCCTATCGAACTACGAGCAGTACTTC
cdr3_aa: CASSLSNYEQYF

d_call: .
clone_size: once
v_call: TRBV5-6
j_call: TRBJ2-7
cdr3_nt: TGTGCCAGCAGCTTGGGTCTAGGACCCGGCGAGCAGTACTTC
cdr3_aa: CASSLGLGPGEQYF

d_call: TRBD2
clone_size: .
v_call: TRBV5-1
j_call: TRBJ2-5
cdr3_nt: TGCGCCAGCAGCTTGGGGACTAGCGGGTTTCGCCAAGAGACCCAGTACTTC
cdr3_aa: CASSLGTSGFRQETQYF

d_call: .
clone_size: .
v_call: TRBV5-1
j_call: TRBJ2-5
cdr3_nt: TGCGCCAGCCGACCTAGCGACCCAAGGGAGACCCAGTACTTC
cdr3_aa: CASRPSDPRETQYF

d_call: .
clone_size: .
v_call: TRBV29-1
j_call: TRBJ1-1
cdr3_nt: TGCAGCGTCGTAGACCGGGATTCGAACACTGAAGCTTTCTTT
cdr3_aa: CSVVDRDSNTEAFF

d_call: .
clone_size: .
v_call: TRBV7-3
j_call: TRBJ2-7
cdr3_nt: TGTGCCAGCAGCGTGGACGTCTCCTACGAGCAGTACTTC
cdr3_aa: CASSVDVSYEQYF

d_call: .
clone_size: .
v_call: TRBV11-2
j_call: TRBJ2-6
cdr3_nt: TGTGCCAGCAGCCGAAACGGGATCATCGCCGCTGGGGCCAACGTCCTGACTTTC
cdr3_aa: CASSRNGIIAAGANVLTF

d_call: .
clone_size: .
v_call: TRBV11-3
j_call: TRBJ1-2
cdr3_nt: TGTGCCAGCAGCGGGACTCCCCAATATGGCTACACCTTC
cdr3_aa: CASSGTPQYGYTF

d_call: .
clone_size: once
v_call: TRBV19
j_call: TRBJ1-4
cdr3_nt: TGTGCCACGTCGAGGGGGGGGCCAACAGCTAATGAAAAACTGTTTTTT
cdr3_aa: CATSRGGPTANEKLFF

d_call: .
clone_size: .
v_call: TRBV11-2
j_call: TRBJ2-7
cdr3_nt: TGTGCCAGCAGCGCACACGCTTGGGTAGTGGGAGACTACGAGCAGTACTTC
cdr3_aa: CASSAHAWVVGDYEQYF

d_call: .
clone_size: .
v_call: TRBV10-3
j_call: TRBJ2-5
cdr3_nt: TGTGCCATCAGTGAGTCCCGAGGAAAAGGAGGAGAGACCCAGTACTTC
cdr3_aa: CAISESRGKGGETQYF

d_call: .
clone_size: .
v_call: TRBV19
j_call: TRBJ1-1
cdr3_nt: TGTGCCAGTAGTATGCTCTTCCCAGGGAAAAGTCTGAACACTGAAGCTTTCTTT
cdr3_aa: CASSMLFPGKSLNTEAFF

d_call: .
clone_size: .
v_call: TRBV19
j_call: TRBJ1-4
cdr3_nt: TGTGCCAGCCGACCTGTTGGAACTACAACTAATGAAAAACTGTTTTTT
cdr3_aa: CASRPVGTTTNEKLFF

d_call: .
clone_size: .
v_call: TRBV4-2
j_call: TRBJ2-2
cdr3_nt: TGTGCCAGCAGCCAAGTGGGTAGCGTAGGCGGGGAGCTGTTTTTT
cdr3_aa: CASSQVGSVGGELFF

d_call: TRBD2
clone_size: .
v_call: TRBV29-1
j_call: TRBJ2-1
cdr3_nt: TGCAGCGTTGAATCCGGGAGGGGGTCGGTCAATGAGCAGTTCTTC
cdr3_aa: CSVESGRGSVNEQFF

d_call: .
clone_size: .
v_call: TRBV9
j_call: TRBJ1-2
cdr3_nt: TGTGCCAGCAGCGCCGAGGCCCCCGCGCCTCCTTATGGCTACACCTTC
cdr3_aa: CASSAEAPAPPYGYTF

d_call: .
clone_size: .
v_call: TRBV15
j_call: TRBJ1-3
cdr3_nt: TGTGCCACCAGAACATCCTCTGGAAACACCATATATTTT
cdr3_aa: CATRTSSGNTIYF

d_call: .
clone_size: .
v_call: TRBV6-5
j_call: TRBJ2-7
cdr3_nt: TGTGCCAGCAGTTACCTACAGGAAGGGGGCTACGAGCAGTACTTC
cdr3_aa: CASSYLQEGGYEQYF

d_call: .
clone_size: .
v_call: TRBV18
j_call: TRBJ1-1
cdr3_nt: TGTGCCAGCTCACGCGGACAGAGTAACACTGAAGCTTTCTTT
cdr3_aa: CASSRGQSNTEAFF

d_call: TRBD1
clone_size: .
v_call: TRBV2
j_call: TRBJ1-2
cdr3_nt: TGTGCCAGCAGGGCCGGGACAGTGGTCGGCTATGGCTACACCTTC
cdr3_aa: CASRAGTVVGYGYTF

d_call: TRBD2
clone_size: few
v_call: TRBV5-1
j_call: TRBJ2-7
cdr3_nt: TGCGCCAGCAGCCGAAATTCTAGGACTAGCGGGGGCGACGAGCAGTACTTC
cdr3_aa: CASSRNSRTSGGDEQYF

d_call: .
clone_size: .
v_call: TRBV5-4
j_call: TRBJ2-1
cdr3_nt: TGTGCCAGCAGCCACGGGGGCCACTCCTACAATGAGCAGTTCTTC
cdr3_aa: CASSHGGHSYNEQFF

d_call: .
clone_size: .
v_call: TRBV5-8
j_call: TRBJ1-5
cdr3_nt: TGTGCCAGCAGCTTGGAGCAGGGAGTTCGGCCCCAGCATTTT
cdr3_aa: CASSLEQGVRPQHF

d_call: TRBD1
clone_size: once
v_call: TRBV29-1
j_call: TRBJ1-2
cdr3_nt: TGCAGCGTTTCCGGGGACAGCTATGGCTACACCTTC
cdr3_aa: CSVSGDSYGYTF

d_call: .
clone_size: .
v_call: TRBV5-5
j_call: TRBJ1-5
cdr3_nt: TGTGCCAGCGGGGGAGTAAGCAATCAGCCCCAGCATTTT
cdr3_aa: CASGGVSNQPQHF

d_call: TRBD1
clone_size: .
v_call: TRBV6-5
j_call: TRBJ1-6
cdr3_nt: TGTGCCAGCAGCCCTACAGGGGCCTCGGGGCCCCTCCACTTT
cdr3_aa: CASSPTGASGPLHF

d_call: .
clone_size: .
v_call: TRBV6-1
j_call: TRBJ2-7
cdr3_nt: TGTGCCAGCAGCCCTAGGGGGATAAACGACGAGCAGTACTTC
cdr3_aa: CASSPRGINDEQYF

d_call: TRBD1
clone_size: .
v_call: TRBV6-1
j_call: TRBJ2-5
cdr3_nt: TGTGCCAGCAGGGACAGGGGCTACGAGACCCAGTACTTC
cdr3_aa: CASRDRGYETQYF

d_call: .
clone_size: once
v_call: TRBV7-9
j_call: TRBJ1-3
cdr3_nt: TGTGCCAGCAGCCGCCCGGGGGACACCATATATTTT
cdr3_aa: CASSRPGDTIYF

d_call: .
clone_size: .
v_call: TRBV9
j_call: TRBJ1-3
cdr3_nt: TGTGCCAGCAGCGTTGGCGGTAGCTCTGGAAACACCATATATTTT
cdr3_aa: CASSVGGSSGNTIYF

d_call: TRBD1
clone_size: once
v_call: TRBV5-1
j_call: TRBJ2-6
cdr3_nt: TGCGCCAGCAGCTTGGTTCCAAGGGGACAGGGTGGGTCTGGGGCCAACGTCCTGACTTTC
cdr3_aa: CASSLVPRGQGGSGANVLTF

d_call: TRBD1
clone_size: .
v_call: TRBV10-3
j_call: TRBJ2-1
cdr3_nt: TGTGCCATCGGTACCGGGACAGGGGGCATGTATGAGCAGTTCTTC
cdr3_aa: CAIGTGTGGMYEQFF

d_call: .
clone_size: .
v_call: TRBV30
j_call: TRBJ1-2
cdr3_nt: TGTGCCTGGAGTGTAGAAGCAAGATATGGCTACACCTTC
cdr3_aa: CAWSVEARYGYTF

d_call: .
clone_size: few
v_call: TRBV7-9
j_call: TRBJ2-5
cdr3_nt: TGTGCCAGCAGCTCGGGACACAGGGAGACCCAGTACTTC
cdr3_aa: CASSSGHRETQYF

d_call: .
clone_size: .
v_call: TRBV6-1
j_call: TRBJ1-1
cdr3_nt: TGTGCCAGCAGTGATCGCTTTGACGGTGAAGCTTTCTTT
cdr3_aa: CASSDRFDGEAFF

d_call: .
clone_size: .
v_call: TRBV10-3
j_call: TRBJ2-1
cdr3_nt: TGTGCCATCAGCCTACAGGCTGTCAATGAGCAGTTCTTC
cdr3_aa: CAISLQAVNEQFF

d_call: TRBD1
clone_size: once
v_call: TRBV2
j_call: TRBJ2-5
cdr3_nt: TGTGCCAGCAGAACCGGGACAGTGGAGACCCAGTACTTC
cdr3_aa: CASRTGTVETQYF

d_call: .
clone_size: .
v_call: TRBV6-1
j_call: TRBJ1-1
cdr3_nt: TGTGCCAGCAGTGTTCAGGGAGGGGGATCCACTGAAGCTTTCTTT
cdr3_aa: CASSVQGGGSTEAFF

d_call: TRBD1
clone_size: .
v_call: TRBV5-1
j_call: TRBJ1-2
cdr3_nt: TGCGCCAGCAGCCTCGGACAGGGCGATGGCTACACCTTC
cdr3_aa: CASSLGQGDGYTF

d_call: .
clone_size: .
v_call: TRBV2
j_call: TRBJ1-4
cdr3_nt: TGTGCCAGCAGTGATTTCAGGGTGGGCGAAAAACTGTTTTTT
cdr3_aa: CASSDFRVGEKLFF

d_call: .
clone_size: .
v_call: TRBV12-5
j_call: TRBJ2-7
cdr3_nt: TGTGCTACGACAGGACCGTCCTACGAGCAGTACTTC
cdr3_aa: CATTGPSYEQYF

d_call: .
clone_size: once
v_call: TRBV27
j_call: TRBJ2-1
cdr3_nt: TGTGCCAGCAGTGGAGGGGCCTACAATGAGCAGTTCTTC
cdr3_aa: CASSGGAYNEQFF

d_call: .
clone_size: few
v_call: TRBV9
j_call: TRBJ2-3
cdr3_nt: TGTGCCAGCAGCGTAGGTTCGGCTAGAGGCACCCGAACTAGCACAGATACGCAGTATTTT
cdr3_aa: CASSVGSARGTRTSTDTQYF

d_call: TRBD1
clone_size: .
v_call: TRBV30
j_call: TRBJ2-2
cdr3_nt: TGTGCCTGGAGTGGACAGGGGTCCGGGGAGCTGTTTTTT
cdr3_aa: CAWSGQGSGELFF

d_call: .
clone_size: .
v_call: TRBV11-2
j_call: TRBJ1-3
cdr3_nt: TGTGCCAGCAGCCCTCCGGATTTGTCAAACTCTGGAAACACCATATATTTT
cdr3_aa: CASSPPDLSNSGNTIYF

d_call: .
clone_size: few
v_call: TRBV18
j_call: TRBJ1-4
cdr3_nt: TGTGCCAGCTCACGGGGCAGGATTAATGAAAAACTGTTTTTT
cdr3_aa: CASSRGRINEKLFF

d_call: .
clone_size: .
v_call: TRBV4-2
j_call: TRBJ2-7
cdr3_nt: TGTGCCAGCAGCCATGTCTTTGAAGGGGCCGAGCAGTACTTC
cdr3_aa: CASSHVFEGAEQYF

d_call: .
clone_size: .
v_call: TRBV29-1
j_call: TRBJ2-3
cdr3_nt: TGCAGCGTTGCCAGGGGGGGTAGCACAGATACGCAGTATTTT
cdr3_aa: CSVARGGSTDTQYF

d_call: TRBD1
clone_size: .
v_call: TRBV30
j_call: TRBJ1-2
cdr3_nt: TGTGCCTGGAGGAGGGCAGGGGGTGAGGGTGGCTATGGCTACACCTTC
cdr3_aa: CAWRRAGGEGGYGYTF

d_call: .
clone_size: few
v_call: TRBV30
j_call: TRBJ1-2
cdr3_nt: TGTGCCTGGGGGCAAAGGGGAACAAGTGGCTACACCTTC
cdr3_aa: CAWGQRGTSGYTF

d_call: TRBD2
clone_size: .
v_call: TRBV6-4
j_call: TRBJ2-3
cdr3_nt: TGTGCCAGCAGTGACTCTGGACTAGCTTCAGCCGATACGCAGTATTTT
cdr3_aa: CASSDSGLASADTQYF

d_call: TRBD1
clone_size: .
v_call: TRBV7-8
j_call: TRBJ1-2
cdr3_nt: TGTGCCAGCAGCCTGGACCGGGACAGGGGGTTTGGCTACACCTTC
cdr3_aa: CASSLDRDRGFGYTF

d_call: .
clone_size: .
v_call: TRBV19
j_call: TRBJ2-1
cdr3_nt: TGTGCCAGTAAGGAAAGGGGAAACTACAATGATGAGCAGTTCTTC
cdr3_aa: CASKERGNYNDEQFF

d_call: .
clone_size: .
v_call: TRBV19
j_call: TRBJ1-2
cdr3_nt: TGTGCCAGTAGTCGTCCAGGGAAGGTCTATGGCTACACCTTC
cdr3_aa: CASSRPGKVYGYTF

d_call: .
clone_size: .
v_call: TRBV5-6
j_call: TRBJ1-1
cdr3_nt: TGTGCCAGCAGCCCATTGGAGAGGGGGAACACTGAAGCTTTCTTT
cdr3_aa: CASSPLERGNTEAFF

d_call: .
clone_size: .
v_call: TRBV7-9
j_call: TRBJ2-1
cdr3_nt: TGTGCCAGCAGCTTAAGGCCTGGGGCCGGCTCCTACAATGAGCAGTTCTTC
cdr3_aa: CASSLRPGAGSYNEQFF

d_call: TRBD1
clone_size: few
v_call: TRBV4-1
j_call: TRBJ1-2
cdr3_nt: TGCGCCAGCAGCCTACAGGGGGTCAACTATGGCTACACCTTC
cdr3_aa: CASSLQGVNYGYTF

d_call: TRBD2
clone_size: .
v_call: TRBV6-1
j_call: TRBJ2-5
cdr3_nt: TGTGCCAGCAGCCCCCCCCTAGCGGGTGGGGAGACCCAGTACTTC
cdr3_aa: CASSPPLAGGETQYF

d_call: .
clone_size: once
v_call: TRBV7-9
j_call: TRBJ2-7
cdr3_nt: TGTGCCAGCAGCCAGGGGAAAGTTTACGAGCAGTACTTC
cdr3_aa: CASSQGKVYEQYF